This section outlines one T cell receptor (beta chain) sequence together with its context. Its antigen is unknown. It was with 60 Vbeta and 13 Jbeta primers that the PCR ran. Data came from immunoSEQ multiplex PCR; TCRdb stores just in-frame clones and leaves some out. Of approximately 120,000 clones listed, roughly four fifths were seen once; the top ten hold about 4%. J was trimmed by 11 bases and V by 3 bases; bases with no gene match: 12. CDR3 length: 14 amino acids. Looked up from germline, CDR1 is SGHTA and CDR2 is FQGTGA. This specimen comes from a study of cytomegalovirus exposure and HLA in healthy donors. Regarding the study as a whole: The authors later linked a missense DCLRE1C variant to TCR beta V- and J-gene trimming. Earlier analysis looked at TCR beta V segments, and most were productive about 90% or about 30% of the time. There were a few CMV-associated chains whose specificity for CMV antigens was confirmed in vitro.

This chain uses TRBV7-3 with TRBJ1-1; 7 bases map to TRBD1. This TCR derives from a woman between 45 and 60 years old in good health and CMV-seropositive. The sample was PBMCs. CDR3 amino acids: CASSFRRDSVQAFF. As DNA, the CDR3 is TGTGCCAGCAGCTTCCGTAGGGACAGCGTGCAGGCTTTCTTT.